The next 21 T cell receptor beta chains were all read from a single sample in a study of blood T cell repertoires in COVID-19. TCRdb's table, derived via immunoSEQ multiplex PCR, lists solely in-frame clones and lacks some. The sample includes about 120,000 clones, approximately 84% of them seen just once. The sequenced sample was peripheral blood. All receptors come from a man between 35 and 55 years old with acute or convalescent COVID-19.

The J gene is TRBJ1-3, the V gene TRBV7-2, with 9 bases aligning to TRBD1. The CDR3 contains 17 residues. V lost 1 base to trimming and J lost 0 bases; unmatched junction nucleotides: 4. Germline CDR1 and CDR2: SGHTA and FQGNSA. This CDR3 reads CASSLVTGGGSGNTIYF. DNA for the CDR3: TGTGCCAGCAGCTTAGTTACAGGGGGCGGCTCTGGAAACACCATATATTTT.

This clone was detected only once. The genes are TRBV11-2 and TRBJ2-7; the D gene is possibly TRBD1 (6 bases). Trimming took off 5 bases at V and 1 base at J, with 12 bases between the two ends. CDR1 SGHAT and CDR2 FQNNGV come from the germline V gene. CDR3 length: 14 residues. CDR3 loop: CASSPEQGSYEQYF. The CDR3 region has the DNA TGTGCCAGCAGCCCTGAACAGGGTTCCTACGAGCAGTACTTC.

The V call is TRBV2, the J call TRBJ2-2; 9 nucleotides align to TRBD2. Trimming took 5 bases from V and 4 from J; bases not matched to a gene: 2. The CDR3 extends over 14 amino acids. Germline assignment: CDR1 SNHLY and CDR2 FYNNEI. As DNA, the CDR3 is TGTGCCAGCAGTATAGCGGGAGCCACCGGGGAGCTGTTTTTT. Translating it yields CASSIAGATGELFF.

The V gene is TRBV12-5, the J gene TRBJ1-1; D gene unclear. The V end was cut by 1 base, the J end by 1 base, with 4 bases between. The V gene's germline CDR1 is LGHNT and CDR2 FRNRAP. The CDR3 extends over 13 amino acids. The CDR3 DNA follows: TGTGCTAGTGGTTTGGGTCGGAACACTGAAGCTTTCTTT. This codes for CASGLGRNTEAFF.

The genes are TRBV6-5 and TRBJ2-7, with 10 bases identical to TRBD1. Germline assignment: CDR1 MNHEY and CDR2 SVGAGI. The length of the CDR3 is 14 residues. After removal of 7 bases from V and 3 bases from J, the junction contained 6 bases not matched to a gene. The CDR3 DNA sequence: TGTGCCAGCAAGGGACAGGGGAGGGACTACGAGCAGTACTTC. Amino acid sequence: CASKGQGRDYEQYF.

In nucleotides, the CDR3 is TGCAGTGCTAGTCTCCGGGGGACAGGGAGCTACGAGCAGTACTTC. Protein: CSASLRGTGSYEQYF. The V gene is TRBV20-1, the J gene TRBJ2-7, with 9 nucleotides matching TRBD1. Germline CDR1 and CDR2: DFQATT and SNEGSKA (reference sequence). The CDR3 has 15 amino acids. Trimming cost V 3 bases and J 3 bases; bases outside gene matches: 9.

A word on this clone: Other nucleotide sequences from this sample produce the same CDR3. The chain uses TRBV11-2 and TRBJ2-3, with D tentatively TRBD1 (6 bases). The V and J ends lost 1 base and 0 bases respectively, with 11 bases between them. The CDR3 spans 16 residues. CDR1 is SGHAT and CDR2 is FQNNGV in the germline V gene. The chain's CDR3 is CASSLAGTRSTDTQYF. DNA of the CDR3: TGTGCCAGCAGCTTAGCAGGGACAAGAAGCACAGATACGCAGTATTTT.

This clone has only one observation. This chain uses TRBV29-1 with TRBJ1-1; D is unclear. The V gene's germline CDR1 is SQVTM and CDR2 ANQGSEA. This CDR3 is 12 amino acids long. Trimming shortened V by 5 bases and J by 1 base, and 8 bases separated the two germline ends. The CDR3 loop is CSVLSGNTEAFF. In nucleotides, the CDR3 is TGCAGCGTTCTCTCGGGGAACACTGAAGCTTTCTTT.

CDR3 DNA sequence: TGTGCCAGCAGCCTTGGACTATCCAAGAGACCCCAGTACTTC. Amino acids: CASSLGLSKRPQYF. The chain is built from TRBV7-2 and TRBJ2-5; a possible D gene is TRBD2 (6 bases). CDR3 length equals 14 residues. The germline V gene has CDR1 SGHTA and CDR2 FQGNSA. V was pared by 5 bases and J by 9 bases, with 19 bases between.

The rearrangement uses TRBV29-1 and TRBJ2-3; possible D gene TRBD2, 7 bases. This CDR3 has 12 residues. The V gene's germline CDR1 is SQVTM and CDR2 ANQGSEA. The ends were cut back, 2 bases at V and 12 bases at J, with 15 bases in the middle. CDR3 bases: TGCAGCGTTGAAAGGTGGGAGGGGGTTCAGTATTTT. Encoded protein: CSVERWEGVQYF.

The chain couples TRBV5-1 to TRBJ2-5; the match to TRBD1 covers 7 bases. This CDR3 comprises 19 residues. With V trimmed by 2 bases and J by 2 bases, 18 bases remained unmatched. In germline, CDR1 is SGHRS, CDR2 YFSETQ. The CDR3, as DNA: TGCGCCAGCAGCTTCCGGAAATCGACAGGGCGGACTCCACAAGAGACCCAGTACTTC. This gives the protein CASSFRKSTGRTPQETQYF.

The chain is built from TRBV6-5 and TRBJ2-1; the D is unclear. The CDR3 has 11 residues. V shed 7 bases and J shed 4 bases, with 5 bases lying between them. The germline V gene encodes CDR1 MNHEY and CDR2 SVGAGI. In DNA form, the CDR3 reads TGTGCCAGCACCGAGTACAATGAGCAGTTCTTC. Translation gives CASTEYNEQFF.

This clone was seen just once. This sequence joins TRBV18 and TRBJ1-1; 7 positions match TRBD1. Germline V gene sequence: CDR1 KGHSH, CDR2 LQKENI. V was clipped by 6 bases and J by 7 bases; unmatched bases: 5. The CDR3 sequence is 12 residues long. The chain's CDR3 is CASSRDRSEAFF. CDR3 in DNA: TGTGCCAGCTCGCGGGACAGAAGTGAAGCTTTCTTT.

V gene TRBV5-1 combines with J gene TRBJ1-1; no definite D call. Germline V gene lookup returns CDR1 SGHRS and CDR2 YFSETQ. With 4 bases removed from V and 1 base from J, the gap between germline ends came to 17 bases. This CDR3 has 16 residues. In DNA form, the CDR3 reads TGCGCCAGCAGCCCCAACGCGGGATTGAGGAACACTGAAGCTTTCTTT. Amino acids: CASSPNAGLRNTEAFF.

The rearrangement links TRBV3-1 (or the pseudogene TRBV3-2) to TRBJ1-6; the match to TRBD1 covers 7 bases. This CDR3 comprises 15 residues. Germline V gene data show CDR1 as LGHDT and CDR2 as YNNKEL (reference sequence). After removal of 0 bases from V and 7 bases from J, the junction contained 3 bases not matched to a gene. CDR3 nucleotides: TGTGCCAGCAGCCAAGACAGGGGACAGAATTCACCCCTCCACTTT. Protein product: CASSQDRGQNSPLHF.

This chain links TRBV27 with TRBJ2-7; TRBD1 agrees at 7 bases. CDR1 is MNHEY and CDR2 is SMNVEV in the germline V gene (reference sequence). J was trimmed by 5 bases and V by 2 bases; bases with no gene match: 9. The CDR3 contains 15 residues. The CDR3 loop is CASSLRGPGRNEQYF. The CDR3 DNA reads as TGTGCCAGCAGTTTAAGGGGGCCAGGAAGGAACGAGCAGTACTTC.

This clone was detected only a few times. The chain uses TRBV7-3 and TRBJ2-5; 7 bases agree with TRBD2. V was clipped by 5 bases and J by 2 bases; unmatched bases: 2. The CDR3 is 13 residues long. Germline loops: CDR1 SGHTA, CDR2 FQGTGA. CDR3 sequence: CASSQGLQETQYF. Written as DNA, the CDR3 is TGTGCCAGCAGCCAGGGACTACAAGAGACCCAGTACTTC.

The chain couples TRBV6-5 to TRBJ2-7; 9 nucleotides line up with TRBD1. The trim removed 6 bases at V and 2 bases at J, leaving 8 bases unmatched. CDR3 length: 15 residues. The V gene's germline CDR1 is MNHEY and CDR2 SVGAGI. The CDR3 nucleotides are TGTGCCAGCAGCAACGCCGGGACAGGGACCTACGAGCAGTACTTC. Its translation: CASSNAGTGTYEQYF.

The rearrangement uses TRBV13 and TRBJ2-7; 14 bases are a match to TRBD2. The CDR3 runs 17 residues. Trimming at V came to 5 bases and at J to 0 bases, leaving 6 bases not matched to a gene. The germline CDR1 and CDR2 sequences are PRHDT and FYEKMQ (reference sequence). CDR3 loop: CASSGTSGGHSSYEQYF. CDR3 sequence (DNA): TGTGCCAGCAGCGGGACTAGCGGGGGCCACAGCTCCTACGAGCAGTACTTC.

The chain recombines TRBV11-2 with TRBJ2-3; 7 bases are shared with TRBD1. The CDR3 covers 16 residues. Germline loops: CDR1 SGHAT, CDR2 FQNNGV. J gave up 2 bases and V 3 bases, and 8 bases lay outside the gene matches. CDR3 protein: CASSLRRQGVTDTQYF. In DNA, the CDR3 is TGTGCCAGCAGCTTGAGGCGGCAGGGGGTCACAGATACGCAGTATTTT.

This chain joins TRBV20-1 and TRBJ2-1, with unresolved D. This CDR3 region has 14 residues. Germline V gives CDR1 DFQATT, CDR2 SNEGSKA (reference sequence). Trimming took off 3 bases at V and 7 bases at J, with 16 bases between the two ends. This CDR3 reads CSASPVEFSNEQFF. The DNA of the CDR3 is TGCAGTGCTAGTCCCGTAGAGTTTTCGAATGAGCAGTTCTTC.